Listed below are T cell receptor beta chains from one sample, sequenced in a study of blood T cell repertoires in COVID-19. Data came from immunoSEQ multiplex PCR; TCRdb stores just in-frame clones and leaves some out. This sample carries more than 300,000 clones, around 87% of them seen once, and the ten largest clones take 10%. The sample consisted of peripheral blood. These receptors came from a woman aged 30 to 39 with COVID-19, enrolled during active disease. The CDR3 runs from the conserved cysteine through the conserved F or W. D genes are given only for firm matches. Part of the rows lack a size; the others show once, few, many or a class for expanded clones.

TRBV7-3,TRBD1,TRBJ2-7,.,CASSFTGGEQYF,TGTGCCAGCAGCTTTACAGGGGGCGAGCAGTACTTC
TRBV2,TRBD2,TRBJ2-5,.,CASSERGFGLAGETQYF,TGTGCCAGCAGTGAACGGGGTTTCGGACTAGCTGGGGAGACCCAGTACTTC
TRBV4-1,.,TRBJ1-5,.,CASSQVAGYDNQPQHF,TGCGCCAGCAGCCAAGTGGCGGGGTACGACAATCAGCCCCAGCATTTT
TRBV7-6,TRBD2,TRBJ2-2,.,CASSLAPTSGRAPGELFF,TGTGCCAGCAGCTTAGCCCCCACTAGCGGGAGGGCCCCCGGGGAGCTGTTTTTT
TRBV5-1,TRBD1,TRBJ2-7,.,CASSFGGTGTYEQYF,TGCGCCAGCAGCTTCGGCGGGACAGGTACCTACGAGCAGTACTTC
TRBV9,.,TRBJ2-5,.,CASSPRGETQYF,TGTGCCAGCAGCCCCCGGGGGGAGACCCAGTACTTC
TRBV6-5,.,TRBJ1-2,.,CASSPPGGAMGYTF,TGTGCCAGCAGTCCCCCGGGAGGGGCAATGGGCTACACCTTC
TRBV19,TRBD2,TRBJ2-7,.,CASSISGTSGRIWSYEQYF,TGTGCCAGTAGTATATCCGGGACTAGCGGGAGAATTTGGTCCTACGAGCAGTACTTC
TRBV5-1,.,TRBJ2-2,.,CASNEEHTGELFF,TGCGCCAGCAATGAGGAACACACCGGGGAGCTGTTTTTT
TRBV7-9,TRBD2,TRBJ2-1,.,CASSFGAGVYNEQFF,TGTGCCAGCAGCTTCGGAGCGGGAGTCTACAATGAGCAGTTCTTC
TRBV12-3/TRBV12-4,.,TRBJ2-7,.,CASSLGEYEQYF,TGTGCCAGCAGTTTAGGGGAGTACGAGCAGTACTTC
TRBV19,.,TRBJ1-4,.,CASSIVGETTNEKLFF,TGTGCCAGTAGTATAGTCGGGGAGACAACTAATGAAAAACTGTTTTTT
TRBV3-1/TRBV3-2,TRBD2,TRBJ2-1,.,CASSPAGETPNEQFF,TGTGCCAGCAGCCCAGCGGGAGAGACACCCAATGAGCAGTTCTTC
TRBV5-8,TRBD1,TRBJ1-1,.,CASRGTGLNTEAFF,TGTGCCAGCAGGGGGACAGGCCTGAACACTGAAGCTTTCTTT
TRBV28,.,TRBJ2-5,.,CASSFVLRRVMVAQYF,TGTGCCAGCAGTTTCGTCCTAAGGAGGGTCATGGTGGCCCAGTACTTC
TRBV4-2,TRBD2,TRBJ2-3,.,CASSQDGLAGRDTQYF,TGTGCCAGCAGCCAAGACGGACTAGCGGGAAGGGATACGCAGTATTTT
TRBV18,.,TRBJ2-1,.,CASSLEGHEQFF,TGTGCCAGCTCACTAGAGGGTCATGAGCAGTTCTTC
TRBV27,.,TRBJ1-1,.,CASSLGQGTNTEAFF,TGTGCCAGCAGTTTGGGGCAGGGGACGAACACTGAAGCTTTCTTT
TRBV29-1,TRBD2,TRBJ2-5,.,CSTKGLAEQETQYF,TGCAGCACCAAGGGACTAGCGGAGCAAGAGACCCAGTACTTC
TRBV4-1,TRBD1,TRBJ1-1,.,CASSSGTGLTEAFF,TGCGCCAGCAGCTCCGGGACAGGGCTCACTGAAGCTTTCTTT
TRBV3-1/TRBV3-2,TRBD2,TRBJ2-3,.,CASSRAGTTDTQYF,TGTGCCAGCAGCCGAGCGGGAACCACAGATACGCAGTATTTT
TRBV4-2,.,TRBJ1-2,once,CASSQDTVNYGYTF,TGTGCCAGCAGCCAAGATACGGTTAACTATGGCTACACCTTC
TRBV5-4,TRBD1,TRBJ2-5,.,CASSLNRGREETQYF,TGTGCCAGCAGCTTGAACAGGGGGAGAGAAGAGACCCAGTACTTC
TRBV2,.,TRBJ1-1,.,CASSPQGKSDTEAFF,TGTGCCAGCAGTCCTCAGGGGAAGAGTGACACTGAAGCTTTCTTT
TRBV30,.,TRBJ1-5,.,CAWSGGQTSYSNQPQHF,TGTGCCTGGAGTGGCGGACAGACATCGTATAGCAATCAGCCCCAGCATTTT
TRBV2,TRBD1,TRBJ1-2,.,CASSDAGGQSSYTF,TGTGCCAGCAGTGACGCAGGGGGCCAATCTAGCTACACCTTC
TRBV5-6,TRBD1,TRBJ1-1,few,CASSRTGVTEAFF,TGTGCCAGCAGCCGGACAGGGGTTACTGAAGCTTTCTTT
TRBV27,.,TRBJ2-7,.,CASSFMRDAGEQYF,TGTGCCAGCAGTTTTATGAGGGATGCGGGGGAGCAGTACTTC